This is a list of T cell receptor beta chains from one sample in a study of blood T cell repertoires in COVID-19. The table came from immunoSEQ multiplex PCR; TCRdb's copy has only in-frame clones and leaves some out. The repertoire has around 230,000 clones, about 87% of them found once; the top ten carry 10%. The material sequenced was PBMCs or T cells enriched from blood (not recorded which). These receptors all come from a man younger than 30 with acute COVID-19. Both conserved end residues are part of each CDR3. D genes are given only for firm matches. The size of a clone is reported for some rows only, either as once, few or many, or as a class for expanded clones.

clone size	V gene	J gene	D gene	CDR3 protein	CDR3 DNA
NA	TRBV28	TRBJ1-5	NA	CASSLGAVQPQHF	TGTGCCAGCAGTTTGGGGGCAGTTCAGCCCCAGCATTTT
NA	TRBV25-1	TRBJ1-2	NA	CASSELGDGGYTF	TGTGCCAGCAGTGAATTAGGGGATGGTGGCTACACCTTC
NA	TRBV5-5	TRBJ1-5	NA	CASSLAGDRQPQHF	TGTGCCAGCAGCTTAGCGGGGGACCGGCAGCCCCAGCATTTT
NA	TRBV29-1	TRBJ2-3	TRBD2	CSVEGRESDTQYF	TGCAGCGTTGAAGGGCGGGAGTCAGATACGCAGTATTTT
NA	TRBV19	TRBJ1-5	TRBD1	CASSMRATGPSNQPQHF	TGTGCCAGTAGTATGCGGGCGACAGGGCCGAGCAATCAGCCCCAGCATTTT
NA	TRBV19	TRBJ1-4	TRBD1	CATRQTGTVLSEKLFF	TGTGCCACTCGCCAGACAGGGACGGTCTTAAGTGAAAAACTGTTTTTT
NA	TRBV7-9	TRBJ2-1	NA	CASGAGANEQFF	TGTGCCAGCGGGGCTGGGGCGAATGAGCAGTTCTTC
NA	TRBV29-1	TRBJ2-3	TRBD1	CSGLAPSGTDTDTQYF	TGCAGCGGCCTTGCGCCTTCCGGGACAGACACAGATACGCAGTATTTT
NA	TRBV2	TRBJ1-4	NA	CASKEGRLNEKLFF	TGTGCCAGCAAGGAGGGCAGGTTAAATGAAAAACTGTTTTTT
NA	TRBV19	TRBJ2-1	TRBD2	CASSTRLAGSYNEQFF	TGTGCCAGTAGTACGAGACTAGCGGGCTCCTACAATGAGCAGTTCTTC
NA	TRBV6-5	TRBJ1-2	TRBD1	CASSYSQGTGFGYTF	TGTGCCAGCAGTTACTCTCAAGGGACAGGGTTTGGCTACACCTTC
NA	TRBV12-5	TRBJ2-5	TRBD1	CASGLGTLGTVQETQYF	TGTGCTAGTGGTTTGGGGACTCTCGGGACAGTTCAAGAGACCCAGTACTTC
NA	TRBV5-1	TRBJ1-3	NA	CASSSGWISGNTIYF	TGCGCCAGCAGCTCAGGTTGGATCTCTGGAAACACCATATATTTT
few	TRBV27	TRBJ2-3	TRBD1	CASSPPGQGRTQYF	TGTGCCAGCAGTCCCCCCGGACAGGGCCGTACGCAGTATTTT
once	TRBV9	TRBJ2-7	TRBD1	CASSHSGTGEGPSYEQYF	TGTGCCAGCAGCCATTCCGGGACAGGGGAGGGTCCCTCCTACGAGCAGTACTTC
once	TRBV4-1	TRBJ1-6	TRBD1	CASRLRGQDPLHF	TGCGCCAGCAGGCTAAGGGGGCAAGATCCCCTCCACTTT
NA	TRBV13	TRBJ1-1	TRBD1	CASSPAGGRAEAFF	TGTGCCAGCAGCCCAGCAGGGGGTCGCGCTGAAGCTTTCTTT
NA	TRBV30	TRBJ1-3	NA	CAWQQGNFGNTIYF	TGTGCCTGGCAACAGGGTAACTTTGGAAACACCATATATTTT
NA	TRBV7-9	TRBJ1-6	TRBD1	CASSSGQAHNSPLHF	TGTGCCAGCAGCTCCGGACAGGCCCATAATTCACCCCTCCACTTT
NA	TRBV5-8	TRBJ1-2	TRBD1	CASSSRTGANYGYTF	TGTGCCAGCAGCTCCCGGACAGGGGCTAACTATGGCTACACCTTC
NA	TRBV27	TRBJ2-7	NA	CASSLGGPLYEQYF	TGTGCCAGCAGTTTAGGAGGGCCCCTCTACGAGCAGTACTTC
NA	TRBV5-1	TRBJ2-7	TRBD2	CASSLGAGPTYEQYF	TGCGCCAGCAGCTTAGGAGCGGGACCTACCTACGAGCAGTACTTC
NA	TRBV30	TRBJ2-1	NA	CAWSVSYEQFF	TGTGCCTGGAGTGTTAGTTATGAGCAGTTCTTC
NA	TRBV7-9	TRBJ2-5	TRBD1	CASSYVQGDQETQYF	TGTGCCAGCAGCTACGTACAGGGGGATCAAGAGACCCAGTACTTC
NA	TRBV27	TRBJ2-7	NA	CASSLTGVVYEQYF	TGTGCCAGCAGTTTAACGGGAGTAGTTTACGAGCAGTACTTC
once	TRBV27	TRBJ1-2	NA	CASSSDAGYGYTF	TGTGCCAGCAGTTCGGACGCGGGGTATGGCTACACCTTC
once	TRBV9	TRBJ1-4	NA	CASSVTVVANEKLFF	TGTGCCAGCAGCGTAACGGTTGTGGCTAATGAAAAACTGTTTTTT
NA	TRBV6-2/TRBV6-3	TRBJ2-7	TRBD2	CASSLASGTTYEQYF	TGTGCCAGCAGCCTAGCTAGCGGGACTACCTACGAGCAGTACTTC
NA	TRBV5-1	TRBJ1-1	TRBD1	CASSLGGQGFWNTEAFF	TGCGCCAGCAGCTTGGGTGGACAGGGATTTTGGAACACTGAAGCTTTCTTT
NA	TRBV9	TRBJ2-2	NA	CASSVSQVNTGELFF	TGTGCCAGCAGCGTATCACAGGTGAACACCGGGGAGCTGTTTTTT
NA	TRBV6-5	TRBJ2-1	NA	CASSYSGFGNEQFF	TGTGCCAGCAGTTACTCCGGGTTTGGGAATGAGCAGTTCTTC